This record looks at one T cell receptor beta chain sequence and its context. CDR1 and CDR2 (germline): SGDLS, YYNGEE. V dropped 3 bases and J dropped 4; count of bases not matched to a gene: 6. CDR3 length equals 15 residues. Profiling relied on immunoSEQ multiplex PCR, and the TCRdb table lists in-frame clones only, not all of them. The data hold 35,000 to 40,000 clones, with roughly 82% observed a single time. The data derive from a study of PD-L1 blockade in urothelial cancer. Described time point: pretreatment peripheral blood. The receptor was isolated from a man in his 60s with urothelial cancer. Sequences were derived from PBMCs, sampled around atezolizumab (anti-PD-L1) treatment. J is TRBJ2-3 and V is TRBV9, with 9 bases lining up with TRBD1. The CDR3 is CASSERTGDSDTQYF. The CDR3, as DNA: TGTGCCAGCAGCGAAAGGACAGGGGATTCAGATACGCAGTATTTT.